These T cell receptor beta chains were read from a single sample in a study of blood T cell repertoires in COVID-19. The repertoire was sequenced with immunoSEQ multiplex PCR; TCRdb's copy has only in-frame clones and lacks some. Of 120,000 or so clones listed, around 87% are singletons. Input material: peripheral blood. Source of these receptors: a woman aged 60 to 75 with acute or convalescent COVID-19. Both conserved end residues are part of each CDR3. The D gene is left open where the match is weak. Rows may omit the clone size; those that give it use once, few, many or a size class.

J gene,clone size,V gene,D gene,CDR3 DNA,CDR3 protein
TRBJ1-2,NA,TRBV3-1/TRBV3-2,NA,TGTGCCAGCACGCAGACAGGCTATGGCTACACCTTC,CASTQTGYGYTF
TRBJ1-5,few,TRBV5-1,NA,TGCGCCAGCAGCACTGGACAGTCCAATCAGCCCCAGCATTTT,CASSTGQSNQPQHF
TRBJ1-5,NA,TRBV6-2/TRBV6-3,NA,TGTGCCAGCAGTTACCGACAGAATTATCAGCCCCAGCATTTT,CASSYRQNYQPQHF
TRBJ2-7,NA,TRBV24-1,NA,TGTGCCACCAGGGGCGTAGTAACCTACGAGCAGTACTTC,CATRGVVTYEQYF
TRBJ1-1,NA,TRBV5-1,NA,TGCGCCAGCAGCTCACGGGGGGCCACTGAAGCTTTCTTT,CASSSRGATEAFF
TRBJ1-6,NA,TRBV3-1/TRBV3-2,TRBD1,TGTGCCAGCAGCCGCCGGGACAGTAATTCACCCCTCCACTTT,CASSRRDSNSPLHF
TRBJ2-2,NA,TRBV7-9,TRBD1,TGTGCCAGCAGTTCCGGGACAGGGGTACAAGGGGAGCTGTTTTTT,CASSSGTGVQGELFF
TRBJ1-2,NA,TRBV3-1/TRBV3-2,NA,TGTGCCAGCAGCCCATCCCCCGCCCAGATTAACTATGGCTACACCTTC,CASSPSPAQINYGYTF
TRBJ1-4,NA,TRBV3-1/TRBV3-2,TRBD1,TGTGCCAGCAGCCCCCGGGACAGGGGTCTAAAACTGTTTTTT,CASSPRDRGLKLFF
TRBJ1-1,NA,TRBV6-6,TRBD1,TGTGCCAGTAACAGGGGGCTCACTGAAGCTTTCTTT,CASNRGLTEAFF
TRBJ1-2,once,TRBV5-4,NA,TGTGCCAGCAGCCACGGACAGAGCAATGGCTACACCTTC,CASSHGQSNGYTF
TRBJ2-7,NA,TRBV6-6,TRBD2,TGTGCCAGCAGTCAGTTAGCGGGGTCCTACGAGCAGTACTTC,CASSQLAGSYEQYF
TRBJ1-6,NA,TRBV7-3,NA,TGTGCCAGCAGCTTAACGCCCCAAGGAGCCTATAATTCACCCCTCCACTTT,CASSLTPQGAYNSPLHF
TRBJ1-6,once,TRBV19,NA,TGTGCCAGTAACCCAATAGGGGATCCCTATAATTCACCCCTCCACTTT,CASNPIGDPYNSPLHF
TRBJ2-1,NA,TRBV2,TRBD2,TGTGCCAGCAGGAAACTAGCGGGAAGATCCTACAATGAGCAGTTCTTC,CASRKLAGRSYNEQFF
TRBJ2-3,few,TRBV18,NA,TGTGCCAGCTCACGAACAATGCTGACAGATACGCAGTATTTT,CASSRTMLTDTQYF
TRBJ2-1,NA,TRBV11-3,TRBD1,TGTGCCAGCAGCGCGGACAGGGCCTCCCATGAGCAGTTCTTC,CASSADRASHEQFF
TRBJ2-3,once,TRBV29-1,NA,TGCAGCGTTGAAGCCCCACAGGGTTCGGGAGATACGCAGTATTTT,CSVEAPQGSGDTQYF